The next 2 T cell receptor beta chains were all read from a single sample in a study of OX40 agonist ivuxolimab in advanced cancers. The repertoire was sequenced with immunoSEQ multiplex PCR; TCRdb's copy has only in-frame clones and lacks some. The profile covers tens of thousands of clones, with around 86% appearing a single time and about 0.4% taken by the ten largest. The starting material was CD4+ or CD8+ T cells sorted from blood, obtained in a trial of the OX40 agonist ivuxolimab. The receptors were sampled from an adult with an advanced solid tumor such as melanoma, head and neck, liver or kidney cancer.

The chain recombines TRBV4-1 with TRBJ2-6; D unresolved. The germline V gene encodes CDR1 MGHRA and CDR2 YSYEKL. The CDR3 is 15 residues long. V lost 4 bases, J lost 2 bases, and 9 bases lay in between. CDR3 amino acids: CASSRTPPGANVLTF. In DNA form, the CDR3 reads TGCGCCAGCAGCCGCACCCCCCCTGGGGCCAACGTCCTGACTTTC.

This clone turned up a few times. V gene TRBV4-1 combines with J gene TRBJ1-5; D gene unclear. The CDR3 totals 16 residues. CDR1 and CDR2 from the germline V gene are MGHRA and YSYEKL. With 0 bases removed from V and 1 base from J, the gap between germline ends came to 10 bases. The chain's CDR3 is CASSQEWERSNQPQHF. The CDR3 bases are TGCGCCAGCAGCCAAGAGTGGGAACGGAGCAATCAGCCCCAGCATTTT.